A single sample gave rise to the 6 T cell receptor beta chains below, sequenced in a study of blood T cell repertoires in COVID-19 (dated by TCRdb to about 2020). The library came from the immunoSEQ multiplex PCR assay. Drawn from immuneACCESS, this table holds only the in-frame rearrangements with V and J called that TCRdb kept. Clones are partly lost; checked studies trace under half to an unresolved V gene and leave the rest unexplained. For this sample there are about 38,000 clones; around 87% appear just once. The ten biggest clones cover around 25% of the sample. Sequencing was carried out using peripheral blood. The receptors derive from a man between 60 and 70 years old with active or convalescent COVID-19.

The rearrangement uses TRBV7-9 and TRBJ2-2; no clear D gene. Germline loops: CDR1 SEHNR, CDR2 FQNEAQ (reference sequence). Trimming left V 7 bases short and J 5 bases short, with 17 bases between. The CDR3 consists of 15 residues. CDR3 in amino acids: CASILEPTVTGELFF. The CDR3 DNA reads as TGTGCCAGCATCCTAGAGCCCACCGTAACCGGGGAGCTGTTTTTT.

The chain employs TRBV29-1 and TRBJ2-7, with TRBD1 matching 8 bases. CDR3 length equals 13 residues. Germline values: CDR1 SQVTM, CDR2 ANQGSEA. The trim removed 7 bases at V and 2 bases at J, leaving 7 bases unmatched. CDR3 amino acids: CSAGQGLAYEQYF. CDR3 DNA: TGCAGCGCCGGACAGGGATTAGCCTACGAGCAGTACTTC.

The rearrangement joins TRBV21-1 to TRBJ1-4; no check of the table's D call, TRBD1, against the DNA was made. TRBV21-1 is annotated as a pseudogene. The CDR3 spans 15 residues. The CDR3 DNA follows: TGTGCCAGCAGCCACAGGACAGGGAGGGAGGGAGGACTGTTTTTT. Residues: CASSHRTGREGGLFF.

J is TRBJ2-1 and V is TRBV10-1; TRBD2 aligns across 9 bases. Per germline, CDR1 WNHNN and CDR2 SYGVQD (reference sequence). CDR3 size: 16 residues. V trimming: 3 bases; J trimming: 8 bases; junction bases outside the gene matches: 11. CDR3 region: CASSESPDSGRHEQFF. CDR3 nucleotides: TGCGCCAGCAGTGAAAGTCCGGATAGCGGGAGACATGAGCAGTTCTTC.

This clone was detected once. The chain employs TRBV28 and TRBJ2-7, with 7 bases matching TRBD2. Per germline, CDR1 MDHEN and CDR2 SYDVKM. The length of the CDR3 is 14 residues. With V trimmed by 6 bases and J by 3 bases, 8 bases remained unmatched. CDR3 sequence reads: CASRTLAGVYEQYF. Written as DNA, the CDR3 is TGTGCCAGCAGAACTTTAGCGGGCGTCTACGAGCAGTACTTC. Supplemented by reference TRBV28 and TRBJ2-7, the full variable domain reads DVKVTQSSRYLVKRTGEKVFLECVQDMDHENMFWYRQDPGLGLRLIYFSYDVKMKEKGDIPEGYSVSREKKERFSLILESASTNQTSMYLCASRTLAGVYEQYFGPGTRLTVT.

The J gene is TRBJ1-5, the V gene TRBV12-3 or TRBV12-4, with D unresolved. V was pared by 1 base and J by 5 bases, with 6 bases between. This CDR3 comprises 13 residues. CDR3 in DNA: TGTGCCAGCAGTTTAGAGGGAGATCAGCCCCAGCATTTT. Translation: CASSLEGDQPQHF.